These 13 T cell receptor beta chains originate from one sample sequenced in a study of CD8+ T cells in alopecia areata. Documented treatment: oral pan-JAK inhibitor, 5-10 mg twice daily. Extraction of RNA preceded its reverse transcription into cDNA, which served as the sequencing template. Clones were sequenced by immunoSEQ multiplex PCR, and TCRdb holds only the in-frame ones, with some missing. The table shows under 150,000 clones, with 65% to 90% occurring only once. The input for sequencing was CD8+ T cells sorted from blood, taken at week 4, from a patient treated with tofacitinib. The receptors come from a human donor with alopecia areata.

The chain carries TRBV25-1 and TRBJ2-3; 7 bases line up with TRBD2. CDR1 and CDR2 from the germline V gene are MGHDK and SYGVNS. The CDR3 extends over 16 amino acids. The J segment lost 4 bases and the V segment lost 3 bases, leaving 10 bases of the junction unmatched. The DNA for the CDR3 is TGTGCCAGCAGTGAGGGCTGGGGGGGACCGGCAGATACGCAGTATTTT. Amino acid sequence: CASSEGWGGPADTQYF.

This rearrangement joins TRBV7-9 to TRBJ2-7, with D possibly matching TRBD2 (5 bases). V was cut by 0 bases and J by 3 bases, with 12 bases left in between. The length of the CDR3 is 15 residues. Germline CDR1 and CDR2: SEHNR and FQNEAQ (reference sequence). As DNA, the CDR3 is TGTGCCAGCAGCTTAGCCGCGTCACTAGACTACGAGCAGTACTTC. This gives the protein CASSLAASLDYEQYF. The entire variable domain, with the rest obtained from reference TRBV7-9 and TRBJ2-7, is as follows: DTGVSQNPRHKITKRGQNVTFRCDPISEHNRLYWYRQTLGQGPEFLTYFQNEAQLEKSRLLSDRFSAERPKGSFSTLEIQRTEQGDSAMYLCASSLAASLDYEQYFGPGTRLTVT.

The chain combines TRBV18 with TRBJ2-7, with TRBD1 matching 9 bases. Germline lookup yields CDR1 KGHSH and CDR2 LQKENI. V shed 4 bases, J shed 2 bases, and the junction held 9 bases outside the gene matches. CDR3 size: 16 residues. CDR3 residues: CASSQPRDRVPYEQYF. For the CDR3, the DNA is TGTGCCAGCTCACAGCCGCGGGACAGGGTCCCCTACGAGCAGTACTTC.

This clone was counted a single time. At the DNA level, this CDR3 is encoded by other sequences in the same sample as well. The chain links TRBV7-9 to TRBJ2-5; 8 bases match TRBD2. This CDR3 has 12 amino acids. Germline values: CDR1 SEHNR, CDR2 FQNEAQ (reference sequence). With V trimmed by 8 bases and J by 4 bases, 3 bases remained unmatched. The CDR3 DNA reads as TGTGCCAGCTCGGGGGGGAGAGAGACCCAGTACTTC. It specifies CASSGGRETQYF. Full variable domain (outside the CDR3, taken from reference TRBV7-9 and TRBJ2-5): DTGVSQNPRHKITKRGQNVTFRCDPISEHNRLYWYRQTLGQGPEFLTYFQNEAQLEKSRLLSDRFSAERPKGSFSTLEIQRTEQGDSAMYLCASSGGRETQYFGPGTRLLVL.

The rearrangement joins TRBV5-5 to TRBJ2-4; D is unresolved. The germline V gene encodes CDR1 SGHKS and CDR2 YYEKEE (reference sequence). The CDR3 is 15 residues long. The V end was cut by 4 bases, the J end by 0 bases, with 11 bases between. CDR3 bases: TGTGCCAGCAGCCCGAAGATCCTAGCCAAAAACATTCAGTACTTC. Its translation is CASSPKILAKNIQYF.

This clone was seen only a few times. V is TRBV7-2 and J is TRBJ2-5, with D possibly TRBD2 on 5 matching bases. The CDR3 has 15 amino acids. Deletions cut 3 bases from V and 2 bases from J, with 13 bases between. CDR1 SGHTA and CDR2 FQGNSA come from the germline V gene. The CDR3 region has the DNA TGTGCCAGCAGCTTGGTGGGCCGGGGTCAAGAGACCCAGTACTTC. The encoded protein is CASSLVGRGQETQYF.

The V gene is TRBV27, the J gene TRBJ2-4, with 7 positions matching TRBD2. Germline loops: CDR1 MNHEY, CDR2 SMNVEV (reference sequence). V trimming: 5 bases; J trimming: 2 bases; junction bases outside the gene matches: 3. The CDR3 length is 14 residues. DNA for the CDR3: TGTGCCAGCAGTCAGGGAGGGTCCAAAAACATTCAGTACTTC. Translated: CASSQGGSKNIQYF.

The J gene is TRBJ2-3, the V gene TRBV4-1; weak D call: TRBD2 (6 bases). The germline CDR1 and CDR2 sequences are MGHRA and YSYEKL. There are 16 residues in the CDR3. Trimming left V 4 bases short and J 2 bases short, with 16 bases between. The CDR3 DNA reads as TGCGCCAGCAGCCTCCCTCGGGACTCTTACACAGATACGCAGTATTTT. Translation: CASSLPRDSYTDTQYF.

The genes are TRBV25-1 and TRBJ2-3, with D maybe TRBD2 (5 bases). Trimming took off 7 bases at V and 3 bases at J, with 11 bases between the two ends. This CDR3 spans 13 amino acids. The germline V gene encodes CDR1 MGHDK and CDR2 SYGVNS. The CDR3 DNA follows: TGTGCCAGCAAACCCTGGAGGACAGATACGCAGTATTTT. It codes for CASKPWRTDTQYF. Looking up the rest from reference TRBV25-1 and TRBJ2-3 gives the full variable domain: EADIYQTPRYLVIGTGKKITLECSQTMGHDKMYWYQQDPGMELHLIHYSYGVNSTEKGDLSSESTVSRIRTEHFPLTLESARPSHTSQYLCASKPWRTDTQYFGPGTRLTVL.

Here the CDR3 DNA reads TGTGCCAGTAGTATGGTTGGGCCCTACGAGCAGTACTTC. Translation: CASSMVGPYEQYF. J is TRBJ2-7 and V is TRBV19, with D unclear. V lost 3 bases, J lost 2 bases, and 8 bases lay in between. The CDR3 is made up of 13 amino acids. The germline V gene has CDR1 LNHDA and CDR2 SQIVND (reference sequence).

The V call is TRBV30, the J call TRBJ2-1; 10 bases map to TRBD2. This CDR3 is 14 amino acids long. V lost 8 bases to trimming and J lost 4 bases; unmatched junction nucleotides: 8. Germline lookup yields CDR1 GTSNPN and CDR2 SVGIG (reference sequence). CDR3 DNA sequence: TGTGCCCTTATAGCGGGGGGCCTGTACAATGAGCAGTTCTTC. This encodes CALIAGGLYNEQFF.

Only a few counts were recorded for this clone. The rearrangement links TRBV6-1 to TRBJ2-7; 7 bases align to TRBD2. V was clipped by 2 bases and J by 0 bases; unmatched bases: 1. This CDR3 region has 14 residues. Germline assignment: CDR1 MNHNS and CDR2 SASEGT. The CDR3 sequence: CASSELADSYEQYF. In nucleotides, the CDR3 is TGTGCCAGCAGTGAACTAGCGGACTCCTACGAGCAGTACTTC.

The chain links TRBV6-6 to TRBJ1-4; maybe TRBD1 (5 bases). Trimming removed 6 bases from V and 8 bases from J, with 13 bases in between. The CDR3 consists of 13 residues. Germline V CDR1 and CDR2: MNHNY, SVGAGI (reference sequence). CDR3 in amino acids: CASRSGEDEKLFF. CDR3 sequence (DNA): TGTGCCAGCAGGTCGGGGGAGGACGAAAAACTGTTTTTT.